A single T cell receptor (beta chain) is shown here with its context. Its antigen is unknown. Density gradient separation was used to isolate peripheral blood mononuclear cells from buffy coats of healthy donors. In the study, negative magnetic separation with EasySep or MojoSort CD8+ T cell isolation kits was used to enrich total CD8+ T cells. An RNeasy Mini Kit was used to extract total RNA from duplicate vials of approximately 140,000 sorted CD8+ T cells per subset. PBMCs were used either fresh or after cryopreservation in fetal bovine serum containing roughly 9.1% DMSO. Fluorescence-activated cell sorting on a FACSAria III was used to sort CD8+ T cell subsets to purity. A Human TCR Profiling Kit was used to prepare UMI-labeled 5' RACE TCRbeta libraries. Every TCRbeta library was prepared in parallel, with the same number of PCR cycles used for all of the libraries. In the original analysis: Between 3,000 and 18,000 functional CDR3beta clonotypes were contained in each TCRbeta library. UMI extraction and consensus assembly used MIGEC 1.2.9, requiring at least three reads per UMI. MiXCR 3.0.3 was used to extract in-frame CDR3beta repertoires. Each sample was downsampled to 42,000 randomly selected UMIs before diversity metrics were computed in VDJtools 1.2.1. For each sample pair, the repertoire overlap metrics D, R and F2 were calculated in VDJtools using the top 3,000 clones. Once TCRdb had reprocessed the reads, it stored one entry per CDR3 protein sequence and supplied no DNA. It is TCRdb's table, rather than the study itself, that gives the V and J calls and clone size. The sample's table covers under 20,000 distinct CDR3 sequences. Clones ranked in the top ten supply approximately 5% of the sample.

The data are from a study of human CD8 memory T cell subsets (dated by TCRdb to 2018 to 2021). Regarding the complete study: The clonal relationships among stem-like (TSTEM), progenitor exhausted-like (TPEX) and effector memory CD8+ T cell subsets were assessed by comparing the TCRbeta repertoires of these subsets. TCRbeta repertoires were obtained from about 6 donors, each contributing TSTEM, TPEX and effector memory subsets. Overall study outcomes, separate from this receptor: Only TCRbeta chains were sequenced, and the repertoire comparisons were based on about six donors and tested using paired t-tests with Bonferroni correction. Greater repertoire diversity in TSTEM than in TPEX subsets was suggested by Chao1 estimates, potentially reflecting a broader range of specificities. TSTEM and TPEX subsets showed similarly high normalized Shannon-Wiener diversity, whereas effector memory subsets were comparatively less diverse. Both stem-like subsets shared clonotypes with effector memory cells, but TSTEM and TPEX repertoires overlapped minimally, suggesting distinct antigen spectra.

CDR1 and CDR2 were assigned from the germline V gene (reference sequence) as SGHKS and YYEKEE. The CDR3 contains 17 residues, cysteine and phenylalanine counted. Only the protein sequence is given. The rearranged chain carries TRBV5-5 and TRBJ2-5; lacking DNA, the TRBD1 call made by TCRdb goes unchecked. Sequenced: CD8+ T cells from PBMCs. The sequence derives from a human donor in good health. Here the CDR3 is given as CASSLSGAESHQETQYF.